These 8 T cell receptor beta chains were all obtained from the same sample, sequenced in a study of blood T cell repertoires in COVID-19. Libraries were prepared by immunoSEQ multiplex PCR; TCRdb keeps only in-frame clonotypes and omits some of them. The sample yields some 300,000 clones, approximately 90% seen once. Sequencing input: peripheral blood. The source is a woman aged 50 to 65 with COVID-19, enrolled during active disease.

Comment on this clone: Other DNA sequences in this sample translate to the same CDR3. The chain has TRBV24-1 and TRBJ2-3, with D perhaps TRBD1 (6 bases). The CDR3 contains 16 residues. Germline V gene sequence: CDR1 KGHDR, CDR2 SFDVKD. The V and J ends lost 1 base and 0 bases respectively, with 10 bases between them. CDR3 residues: CATSDLGGPSTDTQYF. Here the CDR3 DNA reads TGTGCCACCAGTGATTTAGGGGGACCTAGCACAGATACGCAGTATTTT.

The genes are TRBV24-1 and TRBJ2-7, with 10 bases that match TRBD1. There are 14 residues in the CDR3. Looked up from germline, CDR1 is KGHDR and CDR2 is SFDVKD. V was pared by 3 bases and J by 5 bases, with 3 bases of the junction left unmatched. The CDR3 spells CATSDPGTGDEQYF. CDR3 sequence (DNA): TGTGCCACCAGTGATCCCGGGACAGGGGACGAGCAGTACTTC.

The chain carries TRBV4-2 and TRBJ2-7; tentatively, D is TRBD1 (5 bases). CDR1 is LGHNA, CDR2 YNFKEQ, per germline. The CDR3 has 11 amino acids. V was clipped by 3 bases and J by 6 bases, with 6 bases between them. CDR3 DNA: TGTGCCAGCAGCCAGGGGCGCGAGCAGTACTTC. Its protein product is CASSQGREQYF.

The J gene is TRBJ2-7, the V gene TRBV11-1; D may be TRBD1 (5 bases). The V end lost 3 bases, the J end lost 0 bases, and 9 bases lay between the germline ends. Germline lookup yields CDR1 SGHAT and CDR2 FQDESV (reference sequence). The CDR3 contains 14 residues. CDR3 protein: CASSLQGLSYEQYF. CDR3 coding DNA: TGTGCCAGCAGCTTGCAGGGCCTCTCCTACGAGCAGTACTTC.

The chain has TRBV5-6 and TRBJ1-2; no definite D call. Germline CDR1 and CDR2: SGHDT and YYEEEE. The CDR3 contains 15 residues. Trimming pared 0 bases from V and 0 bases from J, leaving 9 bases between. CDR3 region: CASSLVQISNYGYTF. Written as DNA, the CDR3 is TGTGCCAGCAGCTTGGTCCAGATTTCTAACTATGGCTACACCTTC.

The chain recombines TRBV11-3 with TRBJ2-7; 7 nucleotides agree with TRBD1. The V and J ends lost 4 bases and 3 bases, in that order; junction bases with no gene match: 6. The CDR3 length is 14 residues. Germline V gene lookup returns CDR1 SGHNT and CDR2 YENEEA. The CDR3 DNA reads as TGTGCCAGCAGCTACCCGGGACAGAACTACGAGCAGTACTTC. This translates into CASSYPGQNYEQYF. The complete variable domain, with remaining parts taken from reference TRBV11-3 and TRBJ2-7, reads EAGVVQSPRYKIIEKKQPVAFWCNPISGHNTLYWYLQNLGQGPELLIRYENEEAVDDSQLPKDRFSAERLKGVDSTLKIQPAELGDSAVYLCASSYPGQNYEQYFGPGTRLTVT.

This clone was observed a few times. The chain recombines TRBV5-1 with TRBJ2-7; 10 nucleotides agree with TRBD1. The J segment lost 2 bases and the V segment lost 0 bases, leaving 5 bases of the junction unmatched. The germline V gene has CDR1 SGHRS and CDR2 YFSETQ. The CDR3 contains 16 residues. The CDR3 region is CASSLASGTGAYEQYF. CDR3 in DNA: TGCGCCAGCAGCTTGGCCTCCGGGACAGGGGCCTACGAGCAGTACTTC.

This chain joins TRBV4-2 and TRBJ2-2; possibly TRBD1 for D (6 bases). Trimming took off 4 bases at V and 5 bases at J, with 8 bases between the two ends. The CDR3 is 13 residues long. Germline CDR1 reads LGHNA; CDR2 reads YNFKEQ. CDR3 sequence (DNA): TGTGCCAGCAGCCCGACAGGTACCGGGGAGCTGTTTTTT. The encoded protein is CASSPTGTGELFF.